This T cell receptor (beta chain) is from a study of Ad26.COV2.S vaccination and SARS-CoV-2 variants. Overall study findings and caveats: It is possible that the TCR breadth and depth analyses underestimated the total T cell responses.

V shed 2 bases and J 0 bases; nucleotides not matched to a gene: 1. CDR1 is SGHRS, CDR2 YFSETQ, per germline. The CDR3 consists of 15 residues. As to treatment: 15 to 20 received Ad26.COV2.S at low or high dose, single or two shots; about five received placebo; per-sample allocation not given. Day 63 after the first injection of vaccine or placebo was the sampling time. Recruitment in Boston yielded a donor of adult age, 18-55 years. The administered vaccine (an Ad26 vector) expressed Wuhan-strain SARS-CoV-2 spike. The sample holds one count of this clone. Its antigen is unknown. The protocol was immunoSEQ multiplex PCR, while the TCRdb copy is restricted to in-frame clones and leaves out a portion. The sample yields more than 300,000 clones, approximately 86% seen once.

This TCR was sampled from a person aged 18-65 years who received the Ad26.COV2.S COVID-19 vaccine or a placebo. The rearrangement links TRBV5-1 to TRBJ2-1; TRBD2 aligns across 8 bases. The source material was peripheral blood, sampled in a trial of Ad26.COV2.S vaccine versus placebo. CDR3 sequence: CASSLGLASYNEQFF. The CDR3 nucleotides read TGCGCCAGCAGCTTAGGACTAGCCTCCTACAATGAGCAGTTCTTC. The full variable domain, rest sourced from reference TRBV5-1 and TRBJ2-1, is KAGVTQTPRYLIKTRGQQVTLSCSPISGHRSVSWYQQTPGQGLQFLFEYFSETQRNKGNFPGRFSGRQFSNSRSEMNVSTLELGDSALYLCASSLGLASYNEQFFGPGTRLTVL.